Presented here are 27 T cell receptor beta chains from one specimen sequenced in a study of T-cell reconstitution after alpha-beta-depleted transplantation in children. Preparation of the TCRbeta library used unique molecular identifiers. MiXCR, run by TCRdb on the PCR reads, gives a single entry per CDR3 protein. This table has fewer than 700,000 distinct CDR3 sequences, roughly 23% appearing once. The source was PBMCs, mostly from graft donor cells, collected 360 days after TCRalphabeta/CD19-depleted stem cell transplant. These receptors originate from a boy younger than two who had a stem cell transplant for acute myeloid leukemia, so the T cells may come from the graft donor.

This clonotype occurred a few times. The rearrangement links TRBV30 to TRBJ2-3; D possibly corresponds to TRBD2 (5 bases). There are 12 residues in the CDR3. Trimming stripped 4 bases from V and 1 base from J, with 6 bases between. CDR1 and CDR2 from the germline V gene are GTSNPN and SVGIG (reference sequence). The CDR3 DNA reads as TGTGCCTGGAACGGGGGCACAGATACGCAGTATTTT. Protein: CAWNGGTDTQYF. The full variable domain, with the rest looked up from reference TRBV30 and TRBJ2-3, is SQTIHQWPATLVQPVGSPLSLECTVEGTSNPNLYWYRQAAGRGLQLLFYSVGIGQISSEVPQNLSASRPQDRQFILSSKKLLLSDSGFYLCAWNGGTDTQYFGPGTRLTVL.

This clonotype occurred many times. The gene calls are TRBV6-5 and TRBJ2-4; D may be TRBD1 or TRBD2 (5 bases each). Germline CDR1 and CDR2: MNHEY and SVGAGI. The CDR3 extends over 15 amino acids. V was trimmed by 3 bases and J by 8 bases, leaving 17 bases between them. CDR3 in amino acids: CASSYGRGGRDIQYF. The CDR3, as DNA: TGTGCCAGCAGTTATGGCCGGGGCGGAAGAGACATTCAGTACTTC.

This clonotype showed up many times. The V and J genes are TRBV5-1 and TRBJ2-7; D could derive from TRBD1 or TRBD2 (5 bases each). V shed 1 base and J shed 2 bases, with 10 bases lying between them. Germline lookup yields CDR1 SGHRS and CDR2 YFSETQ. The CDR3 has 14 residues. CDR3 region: CASSLPGTAYEQYF. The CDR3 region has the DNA TGCGCCAGCAGCTTGCCGGGGACGGCCTACGAGCAGTACTTC. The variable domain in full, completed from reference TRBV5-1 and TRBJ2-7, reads KAGVTQTPRYLIKTRGQQVTLSCSPISGHRSVSWYQQTPGQGLQFLFEYFSETQRNKGNFPGRFSGRQFSNSRSEMNVSTLELGDSALYLCASSLPGTAYEQYFGPGTRLTVT.

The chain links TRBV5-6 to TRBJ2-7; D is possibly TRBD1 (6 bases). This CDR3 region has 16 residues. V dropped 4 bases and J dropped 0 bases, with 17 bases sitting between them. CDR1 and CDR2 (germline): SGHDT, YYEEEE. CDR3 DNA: TGTGCCAGCAGCAAGCTTTTGGGACAAACCTCCTACGAGCAGTACGTC. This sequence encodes CASSKLLGQTSYEQYV.

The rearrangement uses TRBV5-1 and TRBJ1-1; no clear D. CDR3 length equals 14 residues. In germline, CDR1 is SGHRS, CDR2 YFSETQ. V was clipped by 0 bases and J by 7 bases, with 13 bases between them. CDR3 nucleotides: TGCGCCAGCAGCTTGGAAGGATTCGGGGATGAAGCTTTCTTT. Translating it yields CASSLEGFGDEAFF.

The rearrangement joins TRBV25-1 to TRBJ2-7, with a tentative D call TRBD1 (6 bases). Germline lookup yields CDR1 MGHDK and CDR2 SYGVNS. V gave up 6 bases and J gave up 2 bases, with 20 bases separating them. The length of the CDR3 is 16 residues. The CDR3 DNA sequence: TGTGCCAGCAGCGACCCCGCAACAGGGATCCCCTACGAGCAGTACTTC. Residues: CASSDPATGIPYEQYF.

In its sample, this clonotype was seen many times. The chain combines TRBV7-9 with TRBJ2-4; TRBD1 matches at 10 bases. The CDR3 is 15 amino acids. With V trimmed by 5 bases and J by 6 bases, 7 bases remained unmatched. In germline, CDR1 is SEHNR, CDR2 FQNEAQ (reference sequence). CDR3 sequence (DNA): TGTGCCAGCAGCCTTAACCGGGACAGGGGAAACATTCAGTACTTC. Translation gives CASSLNRDRGNIQYF.

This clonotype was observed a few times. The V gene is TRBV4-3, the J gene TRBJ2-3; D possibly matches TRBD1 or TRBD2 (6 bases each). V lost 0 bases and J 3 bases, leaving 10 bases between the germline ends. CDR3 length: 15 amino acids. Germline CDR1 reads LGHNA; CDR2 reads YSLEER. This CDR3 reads CASSQDRGATDTQYF. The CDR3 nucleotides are TGCGCCAGCAGCCAAGATAGGGGGGCAACAGATACGCAGTATTTT.

The CDR3 DNA reads TGCGCCAGCAGCTCCACTAGCCAGGGTTACAATGAGCAGTTCTTC. It translates to CASSSTSQGYNEQFF. The chain uses TRBV5-1 and TRBJ2-1; tentatively, D is TRBD2 (6 bases). CDR3 length equals 15 residues. V gave up 3 bases and J gave up 4 bases, with 14 bases separating them. Per the germline V gene, CDR1 is SGHRS and CDR2 is YFSETQ. The whole variable domain, filled in from reference TRBV5-1 and TRBJ2-1, reads KAGVTQTPRYLIKTRGQQVTLSCSPISGHRSVSWYQQTPGQGLQFLFEYFSETQRNKGNFPGRFSGRQFSNSRSEMNVSTLELGDSALYLCASSSTSQGYNEQFFGPGTRLTVL.

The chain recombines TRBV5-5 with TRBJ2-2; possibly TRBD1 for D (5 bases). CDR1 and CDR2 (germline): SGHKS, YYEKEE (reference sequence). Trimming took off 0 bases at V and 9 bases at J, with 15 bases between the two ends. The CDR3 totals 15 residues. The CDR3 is CASSLGSETVRELFF. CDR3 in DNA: TGTGCCAGCAGCTTGGGGTCAGAGACAGTCCGGGAGCTGTTTTTT.

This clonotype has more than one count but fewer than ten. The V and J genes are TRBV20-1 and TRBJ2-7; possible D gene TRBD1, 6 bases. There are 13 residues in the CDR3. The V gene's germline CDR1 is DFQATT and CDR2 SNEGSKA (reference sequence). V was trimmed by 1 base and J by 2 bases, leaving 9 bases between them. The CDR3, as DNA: TGCAGTGCTAGAGGGGGGACACCCTACGAGCAGTACTTC. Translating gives CSARGGTPYEQYF.

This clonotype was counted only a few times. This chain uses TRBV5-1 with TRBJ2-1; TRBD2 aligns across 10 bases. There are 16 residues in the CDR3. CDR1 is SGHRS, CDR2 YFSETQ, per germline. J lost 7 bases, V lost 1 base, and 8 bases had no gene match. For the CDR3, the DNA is TGCGCCAGCAGCTTGAGTTTAGCGGGGGGATCGAATGAGCAGTTCTTC. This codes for CASSLSLAGGSNEQFF.

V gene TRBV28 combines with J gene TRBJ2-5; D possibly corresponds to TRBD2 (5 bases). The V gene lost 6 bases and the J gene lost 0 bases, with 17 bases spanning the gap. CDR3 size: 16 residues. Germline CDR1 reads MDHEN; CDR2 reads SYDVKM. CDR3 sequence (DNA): TGTGCCAGCAGCACCCTGGGAGACGGGGACCAAGAGACCCAGTACTTC. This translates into CASSTLGDGDQETQYF.

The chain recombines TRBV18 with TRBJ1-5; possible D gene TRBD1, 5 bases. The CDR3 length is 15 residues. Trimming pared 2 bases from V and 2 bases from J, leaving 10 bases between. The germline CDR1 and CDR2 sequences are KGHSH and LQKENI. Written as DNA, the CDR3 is TGTGCCAGCTCACCATCAACGGGGGGCAATCAGCCCCAGCATTTT. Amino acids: CASSPSTGGNQPQHF. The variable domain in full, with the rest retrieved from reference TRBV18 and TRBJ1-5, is NAGVMQNPRHLVRRRGQEARLRCSPMKGHSHVYWYRQLPEEGLKFMVYLQKENIIDESGMPKERFSAEFPKEGPSILRIQQVVRGDSAAYFCASSPSTGGNQPQHFGDGTRLSIL.

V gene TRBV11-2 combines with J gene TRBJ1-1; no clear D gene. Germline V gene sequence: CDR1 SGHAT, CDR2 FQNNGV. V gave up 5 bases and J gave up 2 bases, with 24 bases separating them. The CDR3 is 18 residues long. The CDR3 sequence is CASSGRPKRSDRNTEAFF. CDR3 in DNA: TGTGCCAGCAGCGGGCGGCCGAAAAGGTCGGACCGAAACACTGAAGCTTTCTTT.

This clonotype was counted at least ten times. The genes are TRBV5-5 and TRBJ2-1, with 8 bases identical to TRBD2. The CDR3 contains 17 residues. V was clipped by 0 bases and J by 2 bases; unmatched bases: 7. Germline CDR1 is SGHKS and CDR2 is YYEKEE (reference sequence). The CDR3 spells CASSLESGLATYNEQFF. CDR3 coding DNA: TGTGCCAGCAGCTTGGAATCCGGACTAGCCACCTACAATGAGCAGTTCTTC. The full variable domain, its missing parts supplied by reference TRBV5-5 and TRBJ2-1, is DAGVTQSPTHLIKTRGQQVTLRCSPISGHKSVSWYQQVLGQGPQFIFQYYEKEERGRGNFPDRFSARQFPNYSSELNVNALLLGDSALYLCASSLESGLATYNEQFFGPGTRLTVL.

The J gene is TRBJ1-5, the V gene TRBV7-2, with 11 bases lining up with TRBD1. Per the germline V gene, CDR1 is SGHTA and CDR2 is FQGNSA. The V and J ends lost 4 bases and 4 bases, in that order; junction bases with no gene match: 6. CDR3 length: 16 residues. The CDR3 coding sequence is TGTGCCAGCAGCTCCGGGACAGGGGGAAGAAATCAGCCCCAGCATTTT. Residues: CASSSGTGGRNQPQHF.

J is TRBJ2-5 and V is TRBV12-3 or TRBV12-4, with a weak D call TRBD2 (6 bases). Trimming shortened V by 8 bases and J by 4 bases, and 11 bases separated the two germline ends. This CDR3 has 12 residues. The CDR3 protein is CASGGTGETQYF. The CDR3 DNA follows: TGTGCCAGCGGGGGGACCGGAGAGACCCAGTACTTC.

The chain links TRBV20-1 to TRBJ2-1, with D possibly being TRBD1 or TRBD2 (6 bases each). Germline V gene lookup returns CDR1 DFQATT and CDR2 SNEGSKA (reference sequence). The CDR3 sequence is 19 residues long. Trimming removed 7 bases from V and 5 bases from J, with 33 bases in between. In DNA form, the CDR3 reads TGCAGTGGTCAAGTCCGGGGCAAAATTTTGAGGGGGGATCACAATGAGCAGTTCTTC. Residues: CSGQVRGKILRGDHNEQFF.

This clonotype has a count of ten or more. CDR3 nucleotide sequence: TGTGCCAGCAGCTTTAGCCTAGCGGACACCGGGGAGCTGTTTTTT. This codes for CASSFSLADTGELFF. The J gene is TRBJ2-2, the V gene TRBV5-5; TRBD2 matches at 7 bases. The junction had 4 bases not matched to a gene; V was cut back by 2 bases and J by 3 bases. Germline loops: CDR1 SGHKS, CDR2 YYEKEE (reference sequence). The CDR3 is 15 amino acids.

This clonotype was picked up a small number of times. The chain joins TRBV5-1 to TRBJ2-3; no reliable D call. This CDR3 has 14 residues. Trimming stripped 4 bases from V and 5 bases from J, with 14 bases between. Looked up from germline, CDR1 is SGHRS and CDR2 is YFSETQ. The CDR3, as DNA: TGCGCCAGCAGCCCATTGGACGGAAAAGATACGCAGTATTTT. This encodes CASSPLDGKDTQYF.

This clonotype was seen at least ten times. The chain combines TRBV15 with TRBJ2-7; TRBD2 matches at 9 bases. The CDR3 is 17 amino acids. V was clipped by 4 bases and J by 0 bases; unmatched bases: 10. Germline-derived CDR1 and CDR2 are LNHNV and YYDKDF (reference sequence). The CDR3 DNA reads TGTGCCACCAGCACCCTCCGGGCTAGCGGGGCCTCCTACGAGCAGTACTTC. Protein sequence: CATSTLRASGASYEQYF.

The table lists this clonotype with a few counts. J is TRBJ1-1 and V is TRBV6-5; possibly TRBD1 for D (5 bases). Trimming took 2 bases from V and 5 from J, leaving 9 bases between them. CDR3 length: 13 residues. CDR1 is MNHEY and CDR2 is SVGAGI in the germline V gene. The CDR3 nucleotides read TGTGCCAGCAGTTACGCGGGGCGAACTGAAGCTTTCTTT. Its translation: CASSYAGRTEAFF.

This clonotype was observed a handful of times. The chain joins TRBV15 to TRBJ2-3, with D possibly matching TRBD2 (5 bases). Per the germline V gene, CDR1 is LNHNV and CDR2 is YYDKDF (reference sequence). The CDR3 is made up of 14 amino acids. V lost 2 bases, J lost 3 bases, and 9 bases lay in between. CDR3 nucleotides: TGTGCCACCAGCAGATACGGGGTTACAGATACGCAGTATTTT. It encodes CATSRYGVTDTQYF.

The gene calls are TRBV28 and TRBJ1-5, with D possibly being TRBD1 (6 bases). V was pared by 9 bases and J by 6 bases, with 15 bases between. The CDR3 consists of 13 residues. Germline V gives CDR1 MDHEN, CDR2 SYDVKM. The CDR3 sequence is CASRTGKVQPQHF. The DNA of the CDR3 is TGTGCCAGTCGTACAGGGAAAGTTCAGCCCCAGCATTTT.

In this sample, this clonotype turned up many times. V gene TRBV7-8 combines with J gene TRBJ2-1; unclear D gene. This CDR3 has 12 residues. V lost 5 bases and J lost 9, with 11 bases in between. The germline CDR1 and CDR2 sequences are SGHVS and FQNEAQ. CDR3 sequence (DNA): TGTGCCAGCAGCCCGCGATTGGGTGAGCAGTTCTTC. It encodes CASSPRLGEQFF.

The CDR3 protein is CASSPQGLGGEAFF. Here the CDR3 DNA reads TGTGCCAGCAGCCCACAGGGTCTCGGAGGTGAAGCTTTCTTT. This chain connects TRBV7-2 to TRBJ1-1; tentative D call: TRBD1 (6 bases). This CDR3 has 14 amino acids. V was trimmed by 5 bases and J by 7 bases, leaving 17 bases between them. The germline V gene has CDR1 SGHTA and CDR2 FQGNSA.